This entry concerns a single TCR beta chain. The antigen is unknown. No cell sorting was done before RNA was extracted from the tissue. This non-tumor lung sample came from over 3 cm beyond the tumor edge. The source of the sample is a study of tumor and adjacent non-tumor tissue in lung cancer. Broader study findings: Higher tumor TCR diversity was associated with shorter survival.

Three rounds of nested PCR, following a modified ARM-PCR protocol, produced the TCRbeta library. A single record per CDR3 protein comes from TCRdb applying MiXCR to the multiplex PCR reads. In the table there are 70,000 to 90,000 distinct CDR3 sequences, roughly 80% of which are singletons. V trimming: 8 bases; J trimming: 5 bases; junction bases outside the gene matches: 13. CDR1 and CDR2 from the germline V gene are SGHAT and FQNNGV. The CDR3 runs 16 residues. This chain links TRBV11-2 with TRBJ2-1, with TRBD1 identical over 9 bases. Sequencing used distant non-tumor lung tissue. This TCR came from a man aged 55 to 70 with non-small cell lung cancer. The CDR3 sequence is CASDVGDRVDHNEQFF. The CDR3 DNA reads TGTGCCAGCGACGTCGGGGACAGGGTTGATCACAATGAGCAGTTCTTC.